This TCR beta chain was recovered during a study of shared clonotypes between healthy human individuals. Study background: Each donor's CD8 memory used one plate, CD8 naive two, each CD4 subset three.

Study results and limitations: Generation probabilities were higher for clonotypes shared across all four sorted-subset donors than for unshared ones.

This was a deep-level run. Assay used: immunoSEQ multiplex PCR; TCRdb lists only in-frame clones, some missing. The sample consists of around 2.3 million clones, 90% to 97% of them appearing once. To note about this clone: What it recognizes is unknown.

Naive CD4+ cells were CD45RA-selected; the remaining cells were memory. This CDR3 contains 11 residues. Germline-derived CDR1 and CDR2 are SQVTM and ANQGSEA. V gave up 5 bases and J gave up 8 bases; unmatched junction bases: 3. The chain couples TRBV29-1 to TRBJ1-1, with 9 bases identical to TRBD1. This receptor was identified in a man younger than 35 in good health. The sequencing input was naive CD4+ T cells sorted from blood. Subset noted: CD45RA+ positively selected. Here the CDR3 DNA reads TGCAGCGTTACCGGGACAGGGGAAGCTTTCTTT. As protein: CSVTGTGEAFF. Combining the CDR3 with reference TRBV29-1 and TRBJ1-1 gives the whole variable domain SAVISQKPSRDICQRGTSLTIQCQVDSQVTMMFWYRQQPGQSLTLIATANQGSEATYESGFVIDKFPISRPNLTFSTLTVSNMSPEDSSIYLCSVTGTGEAFFGQGTRLTVV.